This record concerns one T cell receptor (beta chain) sequence. The antigen remains unidentified. Using immunoSEQ multiplex PCR, the repertoire was profiled, and TCRdb retains in-frame clones only, with some absent. The repertoire includes just over 50,000 clones, around 81% of them detected once, and around 2.8% sits in the top ten. This sample is part of a study of OX40 agonist ivuxolimab in advanced cancers. Overall study context: People who had prior anti-PD-1, anti-PD-L1 or anti-CTLA-4 therapy could take part, and 35% to 50% had some. Points from the study as a whole: With doses of 0.1-3.0 mg/kg, partial responders showed among the lowest clonal expansion. Dose levels from 0.1 to 3.0 mg/kg saw CD4+ and CD8+ blood T cells expand clonally by week 6.

The CDR3 runs 14 residues. V was cut by 0 bases and J by 10 bases, with 13 bases left in between. Germline-derived CDR1 and CDR2 are LGHNT and FRNRAP. Drawing of blood for sampling happened at baseline, at cycle 4 day 1, and at cycle 7 day 1. The chain couples TRBV12-5 to TRBJ2-1; D may be TRBD2 (5 bases). The sequenced sample was CD4+ or CD8+ T cells sorted from blood, obtained in a trial of the OX40 agonist ivuxolimab. The receptor's source is an adult with an advanced solid tumor such as melanoma, head and neck, liver or kidney cancer. The CDR3 DNA sequence: TGTGCTAGTGGTTTGGTACTGGGCGGCGGGGAGCAGTTCTTC. Amino acids: CASGLVLGGGEQFF.